The following is a T cell receptor beta chain sequence with its context. The entry originates in a study of cytomegalovirus exposure and HLA in healthy donors. J gave up 4 bases and V 4 bases, and 4 bases lay outside the gene matches. Germline V CDR1 and CDR2: GTSNPN, SVGIG (reference sequence). The CDR3 is 14 amino acids. In the PCR, 60 Vbeta and 13 Jbeta primers were used. Using immunoSEQ multiplex PCR, the repertoire was profiled, and TCRdb retains in-frame clones only, with some absent. Counted here are 200,000 to 300,000 clones, about 80% occurring once; the ten biggest clones make up 5.4%. Sequences were obtained from PBMCs. The source of this sequence is a woman aged 40 to 49 in good health and CMV-seropositive. The chain uses TRBV30 and TRBJ2-2; 9 nucleotides match TRBD2. The CDR3 spells CAWIRTSATGELFF. CDR3 nucleotide sequence: TGTGCCTGGATAAGGACTAGCGCCACCGGGGAGCTGTTTTTT.